This entry features one TCR beta chain sequence. Its antigen is currently unknown. Produced via immunoSEQ multiplex PCR; TCRdb's table is partial and in-frame only. The data hold 15,000 to 20,000 clones, with more than 85% observed a single time. These data come from a study of chemoradiotherapy in HPV16-positive cancers. Overall study: Two HPV16-positive patients' cells yielded candidate HPV-specific clones and common motifs. Study-wide results and limits: Candidate HPV-specific clones and E7-related TCR motifs grew in tumor during treatment. In HPV16-positive patients, HPV-responsive T-cell expansion tracked better recurrence-free survival.

Repeated repertoire sampling spanned the course of chemoradiotherapy. V lost 5 bases, J lost 1 base, and 2 bases stayed unmatched. CDR1 and CDR2 from the germline V gene are SNHLY and FYNNEI. This CDR3 region has 15 residues. The input for sequencing was blood, taken from a patient who underwent chemoradiotherapy. The chain links TRBV2 to TRBJ2-5; TRBD2 aligns across 12 bases. The TCR comes from a human donor with HPV-associated anogenital cancer. CDR3 in DNA: TGTGCCAGCAGTCCTAGCGGGGGGGCCCAAGAGACCCAGTACTTC. Protein product: CASSPSGGAQETQYF.